The clone carrying this TCR beta chain was observed a single time. Its matching antigen is unknown. This entry comes from a study of T-cell memory formation after mild COVID-19. Study overall: Largely donor-specific sequence clusters came from two donors.

One entry per CDR3 protein, called by TCRdb with MiXCR from the 5' RACE reads. The table lists around 200,000 distinct CDR3 sequences, 20% to 25% of them singletons. CDR3 length: 11 residues. The germline gives CDR1 SEHNR, CDR2 FQNEAQ (reference sequence). V lost 8 bases, J lost 10 bases, and 12 bases lay in between. General study findings and limits: The study found balanced CD4/CD8 in clones contracting day 15 to 85 and a CD4+ lean in later expanders. Some SARS-CoV-2-responding clones were already detected in memory before infection.

The chain links TRBV7-9 to TRBJ2-1; D unclear. The material sequenced was PBMCs or a T cell subset sorted from them (not recorded which). The receptor was derived from an adult woman who had mild COVID-19 (a few samples of this study predate the infection). Cell type and time point are not known. CDR3 nucleotide sequence: TGTGCCAGCGCAAAGGGCGGAGAGCAGTTCTTC. The encoded protein is CASAKGGEQFF.